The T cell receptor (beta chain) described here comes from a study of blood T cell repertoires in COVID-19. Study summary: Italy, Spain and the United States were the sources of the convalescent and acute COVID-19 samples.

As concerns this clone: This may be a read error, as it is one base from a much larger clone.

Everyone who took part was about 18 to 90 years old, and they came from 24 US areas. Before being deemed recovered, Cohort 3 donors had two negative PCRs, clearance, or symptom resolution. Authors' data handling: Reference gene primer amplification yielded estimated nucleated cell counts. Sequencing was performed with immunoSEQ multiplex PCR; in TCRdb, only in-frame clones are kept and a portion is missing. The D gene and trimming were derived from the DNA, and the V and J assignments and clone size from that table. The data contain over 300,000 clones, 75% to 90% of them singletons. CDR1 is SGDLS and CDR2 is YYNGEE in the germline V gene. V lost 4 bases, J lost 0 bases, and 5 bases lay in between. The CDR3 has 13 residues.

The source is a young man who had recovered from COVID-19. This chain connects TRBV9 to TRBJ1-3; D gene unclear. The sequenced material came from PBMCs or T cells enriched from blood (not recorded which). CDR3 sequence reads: CASSLSSGNTIYF. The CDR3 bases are TGTGCCAGCAGCCTTTCCTCTGGAAACACCATATATTTT.